This T cell receptor (beta chain) was identified in a study of OX40 agonist ivuxolimab in advanced cancers. As for the study in general: Patients receiving dose escalation had hepatocellular carcinoma, melanoma, renal cell or head and neck cancer.

TCRdb's copy holds only in-frame clones and misses some; the assay was immunoSEQ multiplex PCR. This sample yields about 22,000 clones, of which roughly 93% are seen a single time; about 46% belongs to the top ten. General study results and limits: The authors did not determine the antigen specificity of the expanded peripheral T cells. Among the lowest peripheral clonal expansion occurred in 0.1-3.0 mg/kg partial responders. Average numbers of expanded clones were greater in CD8+ T cells than in CD4+.

As concerns this clone: Antigen unknown.

The CDR3 has 14 amino acids. Trimming pared 4 bases from V and 0 bases from J, leaving 7 bases between. Germline lookup yields CDR1 SGHRS and CDR2 YFSETQ. The chain joins TRBV5-1 to TRBJ1-4; D is unclear. Sequences were derived from CD4+ or CD8+ T cells sorted from blood, sampled in a trial of the OX40 agonist ivuxolimab. This TCR derives from an adult with an advanced solid tumor such as melanoma, head and neck, liver or kidney cancer. The CDR3 region is CASSVSTTNEKLFF. The CDR3 DNA sequence: TGCGCCAGCAGCGTGTCCACAACTAATGAAAAACTGTTTTTT.